This T cell receptor beta chain is from a study of T cells after yellow fever vaccination. One entry per CDR3 protein results from TCRdb running MiXCR on the 5' RACE reads. The sample consists of about 320,000 distinct CDR3 sequences, roughly 6.8% of them appearing once. CDR1 SGHRS and CDR2 YFSETQ come from the germline V gene. This CDR3 is 15 amino acids long. V lost 6 bases and J lost 6, with 21 bases in between. The sample was PBMCs, taken approximately 40 days after the first yellow fever vaccination. This clonotype was sampled from a man between 18 and 35 years old who received the YFV17D yellow fever vaccine. This chain links TRBV5-1 with TRBJ2-5, with D perhaps matching TRBD2 (6 bases). DNA of the CDR3: TGCGCCAGCAACCAGGAGGGCCAGGCTAGGAAGACCCAGTACTTC. Translating gives CASNQEGQARKTQYF.